This TCR beta chain derives from a study of T cell responses to AZD1222 COVID-19 vaccine. Study-level background: The study pooled second doses at about 4 or about 12 weeks. Findings and caveats of the study: Just a handful of AZD1222 recipients were seropositive at baseline. Repertoire sampling happened only post peak T cell response.

Trimming took 7 bases from V and 8 from J; bases not matched to a gene: 11. Germline values: CDR1 SGHAT, CDR2 FQNNGV. CDR3 length: 14 residues. A word on this clone: No antigen is known for it.

Clones were sequenced by immunoSEQ multiplex PCR, and TCRdb holds only the in-frame ones, with some missing. The sample lists some 58,000 clones; over 70% were seen once. Specimen: peripheral blood, collected on day 0 of AZD1222 vaccination. This TCR came from an adult in good health. The V call is TRBV11-2, the J call TRBJ1-2; 9 positions agree with TRBD1. The CDR3 protein is CASTSTGTGQGYTF. The CDR3 nucleotides read TGTGCCAGCACCTCTACAGGGACAGGGCAGGGCTACACCTTC.